This T cell receptor beta chain is drawn from a study of blood T cell repertoires in COVID-19. Study context: Some COVID-19 samples were acute and others convalescent; all came from the United States, Italy and Spain. T cells, B-cell-depleted T cells, or PBMCs supplied cDNA or gDNA.

The CDR3 is made up of 15 amino acids. V was shortened by 3 bases and J by 5 bases, with 11 bases between the two germline ends. In germline, CDR1 is SEHNR, CDR2 FQNEAQ (reference sequence). The authors' processing: Scientists estimated how many nucleated cells there were by amplifying reference gene primers. TCRdb keeps only in-frame clones here, not all; method: immunoSEQ multiplex PCR. That table is the source of V, J and clone size, and D and trimming were worked out from the DNA. Of 50,000 to 85,000 clones in the sample, around 82% were seen once. The gene calls are TRBV7-9 and TRBJ1-6; D is unresolved. The clonotype comes from a man in his sixties with acute or convalescent COVID-19. Sequences were obtained from peripheral blood. CDR3 coding DNA: TGTGCCAGCAGCTTGGTACGAGGCCATAATTCACCCCTCCACTTT. Translating gives CASSLVRGHNSPLHF.